This T cell receptor (beta chain) was profiled in a study of read filtering for tumor transcriptome and immune sequencing. Study background: Mean patient age was roughly 66 years, range about 47 to 85; 16 to 20 male, roughly 14 female. Revised staging placed under ten patients in R-ISS I, over 15 in II, 6 or 7 in III. Findings and limits, study-wide: Dropping single-read clonotypes raised IR-seq and RNA-seq shared-clonotype correlation. The sorted CD138-negative fraction was a mixed bone marrow immune population, not purified T cells.

Molecular barcoded adaptors covering alpha/delta and beta/gamma chains were used on approximately 400 ng RNA. TCRdb reprocessed the reads with MiXCR, giving one entry per CDR3 protein. There are roughly 130,000 distinct CDR3 sequences in the sample; approximately 13% occur only once, and 11% lies in the top ten. In germline, CDR1 is MNHNS, CDR2 SASEGT. V was pared by 6 bases and J by 8 bases, with 5 bases of the junction left unmatched. This CDR3 is built from 13 residues. This clonotype was picked up many times. Its antigen is still unknown. The chain joins TRBV6-1 to TRBJ1-4; 8 nucleotides match TRBD1. The sequence derives from a donor aged 40 or over with multiple myeloma. The sample was a population of CD138-negative cells sorted from bone marrow. The CDR3 DNA reads TGTGCCAGCAGCGGCGACAGGGGAGAAAAACTGTTTTTT. As protein: CASSGDRGEKLFF.